Below are 22 T cell receptor beta chains sequenced from a single sample in a study of Graves' ophthalmopathy and Graves' hyperthyroidism. As the template, RNA transcripts were used to amplify TCR beta CDR3 regions. HTBI-primed RT-PCR formed the first round, and a multiplex PCR formed the second. TCRdb ran MiXCR on the multiplex PCR reads and lists one entry per CDR3 protein. The sample lists hundreds of thousands of distinct CDR3 sequences, roughly two fifths occurring once. Sequencing was performed on peripheral blood. These TCRs come from an adult man with Graves' ophthalmopathy.

V is TRBV10-3 and J is TRBJ2-5; D perhaps matches TRBD2 (6 bases). The CDR3 has 13 amino acids. V dropped 3 bases and J dropped 3 bases, with 8 bases sitting between them. CDR1 and CDR2 from the germline V gene are ENHRY and SYGVKD. The CDR3 loop reads CAISDPGEETQYF. In nucleotides, the CDR3 is TGTGCCATCAGTGACCCGGGAGAAGAGACCCAGTACTTC.

The sample holds a few counts of this clonotype. The chain couples TRBV4-1 to TRBJ1-1, with D unresolved. The CDR3 is 13 residues long. Per germline, CDR1 MGHRA and CDR2 YSYEKL. V was clipped by 2 bases and J by 6 bases, with 10 bases between them. CDR3 nucleotides: TGCGCCAGCAGCCAAATACTACAGTCTGAAGCTTTCTTT. Its protein product is CASSQILQSEAFF.

This clonotype was counted only a few times. The chain uses TRBV6-1 and TRBJ2-7; D perhaps matches TRBD2 (5 bases). V dropped 5 bases and J dropped 1 base, with 12 bases sitting between them. The CDR3 loop spans 14 amino acids. Germline V gene lookup returns CDR1 MNHNS and CDR2 SASEGT. DNA of the CDR3: TGTGCCAGCAGTTCAGCCGGGATTTCCTACGAGCAGTACTTC. Protein: CASSSAGISYEQYF.

This clonotype was detected a few times. The chain couples TRBV12-3 or TRBV12-4 to TRBJ2-1; perhaps TRBD2 as D (6 bases). The germline V and J ends were trimmed by 3 bases and 2 bases, with 8 bases remaining between them. The length of the CDR3 is 14 residues. The CDR3 region has the DNA TGTGCCAGCAGTTTGGCTAGCGCCTACAATGAGCAGTTCTTC. It yields the protein CASSLASAYNEQFF.

Worth noting for this clonotype: It may be a read error: a sequence one base away is much more abundant. The V call is TRBV12-3 or TRBV12-4, the J call TRBJ1-2, with D possibly matching TRBD1 (5 bases). The CDR3 contains 15 residues. CDR3 protein: CVSSRGSGVAYGYTF. Here the CDR3 DNA reads TGTGTCAGCAGCCGCGGGTCGGGGGTGGCCTATGGCTACACCTTC.

Points on this clonotype: Possible read error: a much larger clone is one base away. J is TRBJ2-5 and V is TRBV5-1; 8 bases fit TRBD2. The CDR3 is 16 amino acids. V shed 1 base, J shed 5 bases, and the junction held 10 bases outside the gene matches. The germline gives CDR1 SGHRS, CDR2 YFSETQ. CDR3 coding DNA: TGCGCCAGCAGCTTGTGGGTAGCGGGGTCTTGGGAGACCCAGTACTTC. It codes for CASSLWVAGSWETQYF.

CDR3: CASSVPPRTGGHEQYF. CDR3 nucleotide sequence: TGTGCCAGCAGTGTCCCCCCCCGGACAGGGGGCCACGAGCAGTACTTC. The rearrangement joins TRBV2 to TRBJ2-7, with 11 bases lining up with TRBD1. The CDR3 extends over 16 amino acids. The V and J ends lost 4 bases and 5 bases, in that order; junction bases with no gene match: 10. The V gene's germline CDR1 is SNHLY and CDR2 FYNNEI.

With regard to this clonotype: This is likely a read error, given that the CDR3 carries no conserved phenylalanine or tryptophan at its end. The chain has TRBV5-1 and TRBJ1-1, with TRBD1 matching 7 bases. With 6 bases clipped from V and 5 bases from J, the junction kept 13 bases outside the gene matches. This CDR3 spans 15 amino acids. The germline V gene has CDR1 SGHRS and CDR2 YFSETQ. CDR3 bases: TGCGCCAGCACCTCGGCAGTACAGGGGAGGACTGAAGCTTTCCTT. Protein product: CASTSAVQGRTEAFL.

V usage is TRBV12-3 or TRBV12-4 and J usage is TRBJ1-5; D gene uncertain. V lost 2 bases and J lost 7, with 15 bases in between. The CDR3 sequence is 15 residues long. CDR3 region: CASSLSVGYRQPQHF. CDR3 bases: TGTGCCAGCAGTTTATCCGTGGGTTATAGGCAGCCCCAGCATTTT.

Turning to this clonotype: Just one base apart from a much larger clone, this may be a read error. This chain connects TRBV6-2 or TRBV6-3 to TRBJ2-7, with TRBD1 identical over 8 bases. V was clipped by 6 bases and J by 3 bases; unmatched bases: 10. Germline-derived CDR1 and CDR2 are MNHEY and SVGEGT. CDR3 length: 15 amino acids. DNA of the CDR3: TGTGCCAGCAGGGCCCCGACAGGGGCAGACTACGAGCAGTACTTC. It yields the protein CASRAPTGADYEQYF.

This chain joins TRBV7-9 and TRBJ1-6, with 9 bases matching TRBD1. J was trimmed by 7 bases and V by 5 bases; bases with no gene match: 6. The CDR3 is 15 residues long. Germline assignment: CDR1 SEHNR and CDR2 FQNEAQ (reference sequence). The CDR3 sequence: CASSQAGQGNSPLHF. CDR3 nucleotides: TGTGCCAGCAGCCAAGCGGGACAGGGCAATTCACCCCTCCACTTT.

The table lists this clonotype with many counts. The CDR3 here is CASSVGSSYGYTF. For the CDR3, the DNA is TGTGCCAGCAGCGTAGGATCGTCCTATGGCTACACCTTC. The rearrangement links TRBV9 to TRBJ1-2, with unresolved D. V was pared by 0 bases and J by 4 bases, with 7 bases between. The CDR3 has 13 residues. The germline gives CDR1 SGDLS, CDR2 YYNGEE.

In its sample, this clonotype was seen many times. This sequence joins TRBV15 and TRBJ1-6; 8 positions match TRBD1. Germline V lookup: CDR1 LNHNV, CDR2 YYDKDF (reference sequence). The length of the CDR3 is 16 residues. Trimming cost V 1 base and J 5 bases; bases outside gene matches: 4. DNA of the CDR3: TGTGCCACCAGCAGAGGGACAGGGCAGAATAATTCACCCCTCCACTTT. Protein sequence: CATSRGTGQNNSPLHF.

This clonotype turned up a few times. The chain couples TRBV7-2 to TRBJ1-5; TRBD1 matches 10 bases. The trim removed 11 bases at V and 6 bases at J, leaving 10 bases unmatched. CDR3 length equals 14 residues. The germline CDR1 and CDR2 sequences are SGHTA and FQGNSA. CDR3: CAWSPGQGFQPQHF. The CDR3 coding sequence is TGTGCCTGGAGTCCGGGACAGGGGTTTCAGCCCCAGCATTTT.

This clonotype was counted many times. The rearrangement uses TRBV9 and TRBJ1-2; 8 nucleotides align to TRBD1. V trimming: 3 bases; J trimming: 3 bases; junction bases outside the gene matches: 4. Germline CDR1 and CDR2: SGDLS and YYNGEE. The CDR3 is 14 residues long. CDR3 coding DNA: TGTGCCAGCAGCGAGACAGGGGCCCACTATGGCTACACCTTC. Its translation is CASSETGAHYGYTF.

Many counts were recorded for this clonotype. The CDR3 loop reads CASSLATGLQETQYF. CDR3 sequence (DNA): TGTGCCAGCAGCTTAGCCACCGGCTTACAAGAGACCCAGTACTTC. The J gene is TRBJ2-5, the V gene TRBV11-2, with D uncertain. The CDR3 is made up of 15 amino acids. The V end was cut by 1 base, the J end by 2 bases, with 11 bases between. CDR1 SGHAT and CDR2 FQNNGV come from the germline V gene. Variable domain in full (rest from reference TRBV11-2 and TRBJ2-5): EAGVAQSPRYKIIEKRQSVAFWCNPISGHATLYWYQQILGQGPKLLIQFQNNGVVDDSQLPKDRFSAERLKGVDSTLKIQPAKLEDSAVYLCASSLATGLQETQYFGPGTRLLVL.

Many counts were recorded for this clonotype. V is TRBV29-1 and J is TRBJ2-7; possibly TRBD2 for D (5 bases). V was shortened by 3 bases and J by 5 bases, with 8 bases between the two germline ends. Germline values: CDR1 SQVTM, CDR2 ANQGSEA. This CDR3 contains 11 residues. The CDR3 sequence is CSVEGVDEQYF. The DNA for the CDR3 is TGCAGCGTTGAGGGAGTTGACGAGCAGTACTTC.

This clonotype was recorded many times. V usage is TRBV19 and J usage is TRBJ1-2, with D maybe TRBD1 (5 bases). The CDR3 totals 12 residues. The germline gives CDR1 LNHDA, CDR2 SQIVND (reference sequence). Trimming removed 7 bases at V and 8 bases at J, with 14 bases between. CDR3: CASTPGGNGYTF. In DNA, the CDR3 is TGTGCCAGTACCCCGGGGGGGAACGGCTACACCTTC.

The chain recombines TRBV7-8 with TRBJ1-2; 7 bases agree with TRBD1. V lost 5 bases, J lost 6 bases, and 9 bases stayed unmatched. This CDR3 has 14 residues. Germline V gene data show CDR1 as SGHVS and CDR2 as FQNEAQ. The CDR3 loop reads CASSKGGTGDGYTF. Written as DNA, the CDR3 is TGTGCCAGCAGCAAGGGGGGTACAGGGGATGGCTACACCTTC.

In its sample, this clonotype was seen many times. Germline is not matched at one junction end, which may reflect a read error. This rearrangement joins TRBV7-9 to TRBJ2-2; possible D gene TRBD2, 5 bases. Germline V gene data show CDR1 as SEHNR and CDR2 as FQNEAQ (reference sequence). The CDR3 is 13 amino acids. The CDR3 DNA reads as TGTGCCAGCAGCTTAGGCGGCACCGGGGAGCCGTTTTTT. It is translated as CASSLGGTGEPFF.

The rearrangement uses TRBV10-3 and TRBJ1-2, with D perhaps TRBD1 (5 bases). This CDR3 is 12 amino acids long. CDR1 is ENHRY and CDR2 is SYGVKD in the germline V gene. Trimming took off 2 bases at V and 7 bases at J, with 8 bases between the two ends. The CDR3 protein is CAISEGGGGYTF. CDR3 bases: TGTGCCATCAGTGAGGGCGGGGGTGGCTACACCTTC.

Comments on this clonotype: This may stem from a read error, because a much larger clone lies one nucleotide away. The chain joins TRBV6-1 to TRBJ1-2; the match to TRBD1 covers 7 bases. The CDR3 length is 15 residues. Per the germline V gene, CDR1 is MNHNS and CDR2 is SASEGT. The CDR3 is CAISEAETGRRGYTF. Here the CDR3 DNA reads TGTGCCATCAGTGAAGCGGAGACAGGGCGACGGGGCTACACCTTC.